The sequence of this T cell receptor (beta chain) was determined in a study of shared clonotypes between healthy human individuals. The data were produced by immunoSEQ multiplex PCR, yet TCRdb's version contains in-frame clones alone and is incomplete. The table includes 950,000 to 1,100,000 clones, 60% to 80% detected once. The CDR3 has 17 amino acids. From germline, CDR1 is GTSNPN and CDR2 SVGIG (reference sequence). V trimming: 2 bases; J trimming: 2 bases; junction bases outside the gene matches: 12. The receptor was isolated from a man aged 18 to 30 in good health. The sequenced sample was memory CD4+ T cells sorted from blood. The sample's subset: CD45RA-negative fraction. The gene calls are TRBV30 and TRBJ1-2; 9 bases fit TRBD1. The CDR3 sequence is CAWSTGLTTGGNYGYTF. CDR3 nucleotide sequence: TGTGCCTGGAGTACAGGGCTCACGACAGGGGGGAACTATGGCTACACCTTC.